Each of the 17 T cell receptor beta chains below was sequenced from the same sample in a study of blood T cell repertoires in COVID-19. The method was immunoSEQ multiplex PCR; TCRdb's version includes in-frame clones alone and lacks a portion of them. Among 210,000 or so clones listed, about 90% were seen once. The sample comprised peripheral blood. The origin of the receptors is a middle-aged man with active or convalescent COVID-19.

This chain uses TRBV19 with TRBJ2-2; D remains ambiguous. This CDR3 contains 12 residues. V was clipped by 4 bases and J by 10 bases, with 10 bases between them. The germline V gene has CDR1 LNHDA and CDR2 SQIVND (reference sequence). The CDR3 reads CASSKVDKELFF. CDR3 bases: TGTGCCAGTAGTAAGGTTGACAAGGAGCTGTTTTTT. The variable domain in full, completed from reference TRBV19 and TRBJ2-2, reads DGGITQSPKYLFRKEGQNVTLSCEQNLNHDAMYWYRQDPGQGLRLIYYSQIVNDFQKGDIAEGYSVSREKKESFPLTVTSAQKNPTAFYLCASSKVDKELFFGEGSRLTVL.

The chain has TRBV6-6 and TRBJ1-4, with D unresolved. Germline CDR1 is MNHNY and CDR2 is SVGAGI (reference sequence). V lost 0 bases and J 6 bases, leaving 8 bases between the germline ends. CDR3 length equals 14 residues. CDR3 nucleotide sequence: TGTGCCAGCAGTTACTCGATGGCGGATGAAAAACTGTTTTTT. Protein sequence: CASSYSMADEKLFF.

This clone appeared a single time. V usage is TRBV5-6 and J usage is TRBJ1-3; D gene uncertain. Germline V gene data show CDR1 as SGHDT and CDR2 as YYEEEE. V lost 3 bases and J 0 bases, leaving 13 bases between the germline ends. This CDR3 is 16 amino acids long. CDR3 bases: TGTGCCAGCAGCTCCCCTAGGATGGACTCTGGAAACACCATATATTTT. Protein sequence: CASSSPRMDSGNTIYF. Drawing the rest from reference TRBV5-6 and TRBJ1-3, the complete variable domain is DAGVTQSPTHLIKTRGQQVTLRCSPKSGHDTVSWYQQALGQGPQFIFQYYEEEERQRGNFPDRFSGHQFPNYSSELNVNALLLGDSALYLCASSSPRMDSGNTIYFGEGSWLTVV.

The CDR3 reads CSVGQNNEQFF. The DNA of the CDR3 is TGCAGCGTGGGACAGAACAATGAGCAGTTCTTC. V usage is TRBV29-1 and J usage is TRBJ2-1; TRBD1 matches 7 bases. The CDR3 is 11 residues long. Losses at the gene ends were 6 bases for V and 5 bases for J; bases not matched to a gene: 1. Germline CDR1 SQVTM, CDR2 ANQGSEA.

Of note for this clone: The identical CDR3 is also encoded by other nucleotide sequences in the sample. The chain employs TRBV27 and TRBJ2-1; 7 positions agree with TRBD1. V shed 6 bases, J shed 0 bases, and the junction held 5 bases outside the gene matches. CDR1 and CDR2 from the germline V gene are MNHEY and SMNVEV (reference sequence). The CDR3 covers 15 residues. The CDR3 spells CASSPGTASYNEQFF. The CDR3 DNA reads TGTGCCAGCAGCCCCGGGACAGCCTCCTACAATGAGCAGTTCTTC.

V and J are TRBV10-3 and TRBJ1-1, with D maybe TRBD1 (5 bases). Germline lookup yields CDR1 ENHRY and CDR2 SYGVKD. This CDR3 has 14 residues. The V gene lost 2 bases and the J gene lost 5 bases, with 12 bases spanning the gap. The CDR3 is CAISETGGYTEAFF. CDR3 sequence (DNA): TGTGCCATCAGTGAGACCGGGGGTTATACTGAAGCTTTCTTT.

This clone was seen a few times. The chain carries TRBV2 and TRBJ1-4; a possible D gene is TRBD1 (5 bases). V gave up 5 bases and J gave up 6 bases, with 16 bases separating them. This CDR3 contains 15 residues. The V gene's germline CDR1 is SNHLY and CDR2 FYNNEI. The CDR3 protein is CASSTWGDVHEKLFF. The CDR3 nucleotides read TGTGCCAGCAGTACATGGGGGGACGTACATGAAAAACTGTTTTTT.

As DNA, the CDR3 is TGTGCCAGCAGCCATTTTACAGAGAACACTGAAGCTTTCTTT. This translates into CASSHFTENTEAFF. The chain uses TRBV5-4 and TRBJ1-1; the D is unclear. This CDR3 spans 14 amino acids. CDR1 SGHNT and CDR2 YYREEE come from the germline V gene (reference sequence). The V end was cut by 4 bases, the J end by 1 base, with 11 bases between.

This chain links TRBV5-1 with TRBJ2-1; 13 nucleotides line up with TRBD2. J was trimmed by 8 bases and V by 4 bases; bases with no gene match: 6. CDR3 size: 15 residues. The germline gives CDR1 SGHRS, CDR2 YFSETQ. CDR3 sequence reads: CASSSWTSGGDEQFF. The CDR3 region has the DNA TGCGCCAGCAGCAGCTGGACTAGCGGGGGAGATGAGCAGTTCTTC.

This clone was recorded once. The chain has TRBV9 and TRBJ2-1; 9 nucleotides agree with TRBD1. CDR3 length: 17 amino acids. Germline V gene data show CDR1 as SGDLS and CDR2 as YYNGEE. Losses at the gene ends were 3 bases for V and 4 bases for J; bases not matched to a gene: 11. CDR3 sequence reads: CASSGSQGQGEYNEQFF. CDR3 nucleotides: TGTGCCAGCAGCGGAAGCCAGGGACAGGGAGAATACAATGAGCAGTTCTTC. Using reference TRBV9 and TRBJ2-1 for the parts outside the CDR3, the full variable domain is DSGVTQTPKHLITATGQRVTLRCSPRSGDLSVYWYQQSLDQGLQFLIQYYNGEERAKGNILERFSAQQFPDLHSELNLSSLELGDSALYFCASSGSQGQGEYNEQFFGPGTRLTVL.

The rearrangement uses TRBV28 and TRBJ1-2; no clear D. Trimming shortened V by 2 bases and J by 5 bases, and 9 bases separated the two germline ends. The CDR3 consists of 13 residues. Germline V gene data show CDR1 as MDHEN and CDR2 as SYDVKM. The CDR3 region has the DNA TGTGCCAGCAGTTTAAGCAGGCTATATGGCTACACCTTC. Residues: CASSLSRLYGYTF.

This clone was seen a few times. The genes are TRBV5-1 and TRBJ1-1; D remains ambiguous. V was shortened by 5 bases and J by 3 bases, with 17 bases between the two germline ends. Germline CDR1 is SGHRS and CDR2 is YFSETQ. This CDR3 comprises 15 residues. Here the CDR3 reads CASSSGPGGDTEAFF. The CDR3 nucleotides read TGCGCCAGCAGTTCCGGCCCCGGCGGGGACACTGAAGCTTTCTTT.

V and J are TRBV7-2 and TRBJ1-1, with 8 positions matching TRBD1. The CDR3 contains 15 residues. Per germline, CDR1 SGHTA and CDR2 FQGNSA. Germline trimming cut 1 base from V and 1 base from J; bases unmatched to any gene: 2. The CDR3 loop reads CASSLGDRRNTEAFF. The CDR3 coding sequence is TGTGCCAGCAGCTTAGGGGACAGGCGGAACACTGAAGCTTTCTTT.

The CDR3 DNA is TGTGCCAGCAATAAAGCATCCGGACAGGCGTACTATGGCTACACCTTC. This translates into CASNKASGQAYYGYTF. The chain is built from TRBV3-1 (or the pseudogene TRBV3-2) and TRBJ1-2, with TRBD1 matching over 7 bases. Germline trimming cut 7 bases from V and 3 bases from J; bases unmatched to any gene: 14. Germline V gives CDR1 LGHDT, CDR2 YNNKEL (reference sequence). The CDR3 is made up of 16 amino acids.

The chain has TRBV30 and TRBJ1-4, with D tentatively TRBD1 (6 bases). Looked up from germline, CDR1 is GTSNPN and CDR2 is SVGIG (reference sequence). This CDR3 contains 15 residues. The V end lost 2 bases, the J end lost 8 bases, and 18 bases lay between the germline ends. The CDR3 DNA reads TGTGCCTGGAGTCCTAAACAGGGTTTAGAAGAAAAACTGTTTTTT. Its translation is CAWSPKQGLEEKLFF.

This clone was detected once. The gene calls are TRBV2 and TRBJ1-6; weak D call: TRBD1 (6 bases). The CDR3 totals 14 residues. The V end lost 7 bases, the J end lost 4 bases, and 11 bases lay between the germline ends. Germline V gene sequence: CDR1 SNHLY, CDR2 FYNNEI. In DNA, the CDR3 is TGTGCCAGCACCCTACAGGGATATAATTCACCCCTCCACTTT. Protein: CASTLQGYNSPLHF.

This clone was observed a handful of times. The chain links TRBV7-9 to TRBJ2-3; the D gene is possibly TRBD1 (6 bases). Deletions cut 3 bases from V and 5 bases from J, with 6 bases between. The CDR3 has 12 amino acids. Germline CDR1 is SEHNR and CDR2 is FQNEAQ (reference sequence). CDR3 nucleotide sequence: TGTGCCAGCAGCTTGGACAGAGATACGCAGTATTTT. Translated: CASSLDRDTQYF.